The 7 T cell receptor beta chains given below trace back to one sample, sequenced in a study of CD8 T cells in ankylosing spondylitis. Using its own MiXCR run on the 5' RACE reads, TCRdb lists one record per CDR3 protein. The table includes 200,000 to 300,000 distinct CDR3 sequences, under 30% detected once. Input material: blood, either unsorted or a sorted T cell fraction (not recorded which). These receptors were taken from a male donor with ankylosing spondylitis or in good health (not recorded which).

The CDR3 nucleotides read TGTGCCAGCAGCCAGGGGGGAGTACAAGAGACCCAGTACTTC. This sequence encodes CASSQGGVQETQYF. The rearrangement uses TRBV4-2 and TRBJ2-5; TRBD2 might be the D (6 bases). V dropped 3 bases and J dropped 2 bases, with 10 bases sitting between them. This CDR3 is 14 amino acids long. CDR1 is LGHNA and CDR2 is YNFKEQ in the germline V gene.

A word on this clonotype: A much larger clone differs by one base, so this may be a read error. V is TRBV20-1 and J is TRBJ2-1, with D possibly TRBD1 on 5 matching bases. From germline, CDR1 is DFQATT and CDR2 SNEGSKA (reference sequence). There are 14 residues in the CDR3. With 3 bases removed from V and 6 bases from J, the gap between germline ends came to 15 bases. The CDR3 sequence: CSASRQTLVNEQFF. The CDR3 DNA sequence: TGCAGTGCTAGTCGACAGACCCTAGTCAATGAGCAGTTCTTC.

This clonotype turned up a few times. V is TRBV6-1 and J is TRBJ1-2; 9 bases agree with TRBD1. The V segment lost 4 bases and the J segment 1 base; nucleotides outside the gene matches: 4. CDR1 and CDR2 from the germline V gene are MNHNS and SASEGT. This CDR3 spans 15 amino acids. DNA of the CDR3: TGTGCCAGCAGTGCCCAGGACAGGGGTAACTATGGCTACACCTTC. It translates to CASSAQDRGNYGYTF.

This clonotype has at least ten counts. The chain links TRBV12-3 or TRBV12-4 to TRBJ2-1; 10 nucleotides match TRBD2. With 8 bases clipped from V and 7 bases from J, the junction kept 8 bases outside the gene matches. CDR3 length equals 14 residues. This chain's CDR3 is CASVGLAAVNEQFF. Here the CDR3 DNA reads TGTGCCAGCGTTGGACTAGCGGCGGTAAATGAGCAGTTCTTC.

The rearrangement links TRBV5-1 to TRBJ2-7, with 9 bases lining up with TRBD1. This CDR3 spans 15 amino acids. Germline CDR1 SGHRS, CDR2 YFSETQ. Trimming at V came to 4 bases and at J to 3 bases, leaving 8 bases not matched to a gene. CDR3: CASSDSDRGDYEQYF. Written as DNA, the CDR3 is TGCGCCAGCAGCGATTCGGACAGGGGCGACTACGAGCAGTACTTC.

This clonotype has at least ten counts. J is TRBJ2-7 and V is TRBV15; 10 bases align to TRBD1. This CDR3 has 16 amino acids. V dropped 5 bases and J dropped 3; count of bases not matched to a gene: 10. The germline V gene encodes CDR1 LNHNV and CDR2 YYDKDF (reference sequence). The CDR3, as DNA: TGTGCCACCAGCGGAACCCGGGACAGGGGACTCTACGAGCAGTACTTC. The encoded protein is CATSGTRDRGLYEQYF. Full variable domain (remainder filled in from reference TRBV15 and TRBJ2-7): DAMVIQNPRYQVTQFGKPVTLSCSQTLNHNVMYWYQQKSSQAPKLLFHYYDKDFNNEADTPDNFQSRRPNTSFCFLDIRSPGLGDTAMYLCATSGTRDRGLYEQYFGPGTRLTVT.

As concerns this clonotype: This may be a read error, as it is one base from a much larger clone. V gene TRBV4-2 combines with J gene TRBJ1-1, with D maybe TRBD1 (5 bases). Trimming cost V 0 bases and J 3 bases, with 5 bases left between them. The CDR3 consists of 13 residues. The germline CDR1 and CDR2 sequences are LGHNA and YNFKEQ. Written as DNA, the CDR3 is TGTGCCAGCAGCCAAGAAGGGGACACTGAAGCTTTCTTT. Encoded protein: CASSQEGDTEAFF.